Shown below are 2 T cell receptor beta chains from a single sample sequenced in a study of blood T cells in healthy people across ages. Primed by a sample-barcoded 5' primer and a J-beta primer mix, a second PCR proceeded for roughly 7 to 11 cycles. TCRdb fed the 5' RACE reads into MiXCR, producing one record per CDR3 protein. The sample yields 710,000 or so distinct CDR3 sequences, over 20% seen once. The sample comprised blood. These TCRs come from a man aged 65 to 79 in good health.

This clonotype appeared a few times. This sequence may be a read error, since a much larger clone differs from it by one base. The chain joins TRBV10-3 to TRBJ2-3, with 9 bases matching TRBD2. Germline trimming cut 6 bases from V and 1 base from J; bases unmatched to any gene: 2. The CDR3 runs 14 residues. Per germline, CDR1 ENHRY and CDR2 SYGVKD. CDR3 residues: CAISPSGGTDTQYF. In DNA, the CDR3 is TGTGCCATCAGCCCTAGCGGGGGCACAGATACGCAGTATTTT.

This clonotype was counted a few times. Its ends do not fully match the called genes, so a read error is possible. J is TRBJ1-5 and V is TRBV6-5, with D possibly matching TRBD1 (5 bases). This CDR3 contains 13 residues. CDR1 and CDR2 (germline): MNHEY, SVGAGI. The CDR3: CASWDLSNRPQHF. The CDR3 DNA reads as TGTGCCAGCTGGGACCTTAGCAATCGGCCCCAGCATTTT.